Included here is one T cell receptor beta chain sequence, with context. The antigen is undetermined. Terminally differentiated effector memory CD45RA+ cells were left out of the naive CD8 fraction, which was CD45RO-negative and positively selected for CCR7. The data belong to a study of shared clonotypes between healthy human individuals. Study at large: A donor's plate count was three for CD4 naive and three for CD4 memory; CD8 naive had two and CD8 memory one.

Study-level points and caveats: Rarefaction showed sorted-subset sequencing was incomplete despite large depth. On the whole, naive subsets had larger estimated richness than memory subsets had. How much donors shared clonotypes was expected to be affected by sequencing depth.

Method: immunoSEQ multiplex PCR; TCRdb's copy keeps in-frame clones and lacks some. The sample consists of more than 2 million clones, about 95% of them appearing once. V was shortened by 9 bases and J by 2 bases, with 13 bases between the two germline ends. The CDR3 totals 14 residues. Germline values: CDR1 SEHNR, CDR2 FQNEAQ (reference sequence). This receptor was identified in a man younger than 35 in good health. The V call is TRBV7-9, the J call TRBJ2-2, with D possibly matching TRBD2 (6 bases). Specimen: naive CD8+ T cells sorted from blood. The CDR3 sequence is CARGSGPNTGELFF. As DNA, the CDR3 is TGTGCCAGAGGGAGCGGGCCTAACACCGGGGAGCTGTTTTTT.